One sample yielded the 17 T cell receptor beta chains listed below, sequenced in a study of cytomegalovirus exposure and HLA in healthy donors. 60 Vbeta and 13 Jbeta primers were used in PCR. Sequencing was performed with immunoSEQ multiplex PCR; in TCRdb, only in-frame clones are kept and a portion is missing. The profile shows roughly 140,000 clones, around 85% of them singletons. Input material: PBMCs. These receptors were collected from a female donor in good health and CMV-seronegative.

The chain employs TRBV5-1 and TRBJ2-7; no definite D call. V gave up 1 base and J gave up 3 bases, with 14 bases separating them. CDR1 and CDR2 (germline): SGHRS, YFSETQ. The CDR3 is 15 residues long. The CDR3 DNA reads TGCGCCAGCAGCTTGAGCCCCGTCGAAGACTACGAGCAGTACTTC. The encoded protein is CASSLSPVEDYEQYF.

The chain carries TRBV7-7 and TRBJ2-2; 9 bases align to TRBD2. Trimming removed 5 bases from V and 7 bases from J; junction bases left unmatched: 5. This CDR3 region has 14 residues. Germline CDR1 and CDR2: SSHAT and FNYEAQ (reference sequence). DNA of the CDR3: TGTGCCAGCAGCCAGCGGCGGGAGGGCGGGGAGCTGTTTTTT. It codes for CASSQRREGGELFF.

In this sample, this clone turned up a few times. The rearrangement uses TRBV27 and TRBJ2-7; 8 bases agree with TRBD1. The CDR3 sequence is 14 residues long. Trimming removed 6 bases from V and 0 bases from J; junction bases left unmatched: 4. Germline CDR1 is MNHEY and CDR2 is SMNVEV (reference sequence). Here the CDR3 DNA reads TGTGCCAGCAGAGTGGACAGGGACTCCTACGAGCAGTACTTC. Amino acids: CASRVDRDSYEQYF.

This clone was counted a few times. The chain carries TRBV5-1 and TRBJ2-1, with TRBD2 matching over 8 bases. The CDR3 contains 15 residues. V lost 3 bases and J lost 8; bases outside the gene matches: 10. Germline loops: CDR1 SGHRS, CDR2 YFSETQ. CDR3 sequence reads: CASSSLSGSFDEQFF. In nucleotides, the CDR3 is TGCGCCAGCAGCTCCTTAAGCGGGAGCTTTGATGAGCAGTTCTTC.

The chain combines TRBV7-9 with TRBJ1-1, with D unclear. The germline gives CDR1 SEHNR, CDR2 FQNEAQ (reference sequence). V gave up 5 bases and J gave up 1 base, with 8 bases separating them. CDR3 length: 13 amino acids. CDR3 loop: CASSPQPNTEAFF. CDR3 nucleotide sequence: TGTGCCAGCAGCCCACAGCCGAACACTGAAGCTTTCTTT.

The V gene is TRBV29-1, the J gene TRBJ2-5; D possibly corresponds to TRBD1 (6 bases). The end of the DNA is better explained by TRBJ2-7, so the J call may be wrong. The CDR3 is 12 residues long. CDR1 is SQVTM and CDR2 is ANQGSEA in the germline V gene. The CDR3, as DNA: TGCAGCGTAACAGGGAATAGTGCCGAGCAGTACTTC. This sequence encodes CSVTGNSAEQYF.

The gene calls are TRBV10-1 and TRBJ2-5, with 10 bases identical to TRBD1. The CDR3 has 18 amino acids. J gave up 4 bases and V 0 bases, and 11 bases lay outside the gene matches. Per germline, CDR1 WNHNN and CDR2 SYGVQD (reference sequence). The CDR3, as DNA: TGCGCCAGCAGTGAGTCTATACCAGACAGGGGGCGAATAGAGACCCAGTACTTC. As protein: CASSESIPDRGRIETQYF.

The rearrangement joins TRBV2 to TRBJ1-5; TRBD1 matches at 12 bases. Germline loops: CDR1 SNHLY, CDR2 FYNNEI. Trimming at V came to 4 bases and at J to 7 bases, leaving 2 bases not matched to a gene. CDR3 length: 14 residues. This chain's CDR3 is CASSGGTGGQPQHF. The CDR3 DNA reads TGTGCCAGCAGTGGGGGGACAGGGGGCCAGCCCCAGCATTTT. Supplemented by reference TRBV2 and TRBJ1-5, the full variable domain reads EPEVTQTPSHQVTQMGQEVILRCVPISNHLYFYWYRQILGQKVEFLVSFYNNEISEKSEIFDDQFSVERPDGSNFTLKIRSTKLEDSAMYFCASSGGTGGQPQHFGDGTRLSIL.

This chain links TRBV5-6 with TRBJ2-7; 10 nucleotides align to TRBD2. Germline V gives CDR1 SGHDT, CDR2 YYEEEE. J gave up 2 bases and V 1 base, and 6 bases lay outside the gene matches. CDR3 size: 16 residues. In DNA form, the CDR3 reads TGTGCCAGCAGCTTGAGGCTAGCGGGAGCTACCTACGAGCAGTACTTC. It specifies CASSLRLAGATYEQYF.

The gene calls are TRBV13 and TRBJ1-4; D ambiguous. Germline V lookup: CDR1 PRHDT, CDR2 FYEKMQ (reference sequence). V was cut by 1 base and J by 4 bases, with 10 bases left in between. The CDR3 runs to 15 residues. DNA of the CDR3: TGTGCCAGCAGCTTAGCGGACTCCCTTAATGAAAAACTGTTTTTT. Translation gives CASSLADSLNEKLFF.

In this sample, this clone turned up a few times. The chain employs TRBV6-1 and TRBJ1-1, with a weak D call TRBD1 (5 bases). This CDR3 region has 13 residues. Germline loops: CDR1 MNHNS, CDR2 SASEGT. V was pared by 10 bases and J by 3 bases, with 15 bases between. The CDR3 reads CATGPGGYTEAFF. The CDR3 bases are TGTGCCACCGGACCTGGGGGGTACACTGAAGCTTTCTTT.

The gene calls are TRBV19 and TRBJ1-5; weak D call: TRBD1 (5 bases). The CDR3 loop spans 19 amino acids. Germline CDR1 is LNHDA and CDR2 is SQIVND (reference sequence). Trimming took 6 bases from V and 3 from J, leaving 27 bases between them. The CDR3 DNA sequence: TGTGCCAGTAGCCCTACAAGGGGCTCCCGAAACCCCCACAATCAGCCCCAGCATTTT. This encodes CASSPTRGSRNPHNQPQHF.

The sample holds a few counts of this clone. This chain's CDR3 is CASSLGAGGTEGYEQYF. In DNA, the CDR3 is TGTGCCAGCAGCTTAGGCGCTGGCGGGACCGAAGGTTACGAGCAGTACTTC. This chain uses TRBV7-9 with TRBJ2-7; TRBD2 is a possible D gene (6 bases). CDR1 and CDR2 from the germline V gene are SEHNR and FQNEAQ (reference sequence). The CDR3 is 17 residues long. The ends were cut back, 1 base at V and 4 bases at J, with 20 bases in the middle.

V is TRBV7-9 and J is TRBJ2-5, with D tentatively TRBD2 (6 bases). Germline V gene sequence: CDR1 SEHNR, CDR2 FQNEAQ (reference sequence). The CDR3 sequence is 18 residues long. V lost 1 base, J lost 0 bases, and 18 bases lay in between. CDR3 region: CASSLEAGDTVYQETQYF. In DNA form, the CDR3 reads TGTGCCAGCAGCTTAGAAGCGGGTGACACTGTGTACCAAGAGACCCAGTACTTC. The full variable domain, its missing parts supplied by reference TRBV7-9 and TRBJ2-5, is DTGVSQNPRHKITKRGQNVTFRCDPISEHNRLYWYRQTLGQGPEFLTYFQNEAQLEKSRLLSDRFSAERPKGSFSTLEIQRTEQGDSAMYLCASSLEAGDTVYQETQYFGPGTRLLVL.

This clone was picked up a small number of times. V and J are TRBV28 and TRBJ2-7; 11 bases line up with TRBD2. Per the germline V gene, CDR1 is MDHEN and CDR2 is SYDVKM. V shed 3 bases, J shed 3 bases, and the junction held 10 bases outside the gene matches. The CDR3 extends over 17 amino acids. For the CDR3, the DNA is TGTGCCAGCAGTTTGACCTCGCTAGGGACTAGCGGCTACGAGCAGTACTTC. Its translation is CASSLTSLGTSGYEQYF.

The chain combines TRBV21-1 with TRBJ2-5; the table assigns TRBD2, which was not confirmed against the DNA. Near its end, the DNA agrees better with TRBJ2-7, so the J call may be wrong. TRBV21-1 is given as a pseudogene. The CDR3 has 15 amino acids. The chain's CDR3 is CASSKVLAPSYEQYF. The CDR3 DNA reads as TGTGCCAGCAGCAAAGTGCTAGCCCCCTCCTACGAGCAGTACTTC.

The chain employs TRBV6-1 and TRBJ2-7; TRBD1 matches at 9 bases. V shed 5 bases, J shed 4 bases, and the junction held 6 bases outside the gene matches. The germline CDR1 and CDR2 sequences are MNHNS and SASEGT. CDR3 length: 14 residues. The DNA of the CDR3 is TGTGCCAGCAGTCTGGACAGGGGAAGGTACGAGCAGTACTTC. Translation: CASSLDRGRYEQYF.